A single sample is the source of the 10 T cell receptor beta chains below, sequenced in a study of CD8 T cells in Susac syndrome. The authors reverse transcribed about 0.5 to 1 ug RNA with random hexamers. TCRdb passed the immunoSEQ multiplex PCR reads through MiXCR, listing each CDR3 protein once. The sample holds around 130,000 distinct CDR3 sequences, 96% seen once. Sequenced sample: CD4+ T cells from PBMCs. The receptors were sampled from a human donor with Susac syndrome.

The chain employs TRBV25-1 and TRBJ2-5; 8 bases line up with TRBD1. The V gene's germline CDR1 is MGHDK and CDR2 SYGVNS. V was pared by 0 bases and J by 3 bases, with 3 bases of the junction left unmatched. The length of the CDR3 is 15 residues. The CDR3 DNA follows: TGTGCCAGCAGTGAATATACAGGGGGTGAAGAGACCCAGTACTTC. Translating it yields CASSEYTGGEETQYF.

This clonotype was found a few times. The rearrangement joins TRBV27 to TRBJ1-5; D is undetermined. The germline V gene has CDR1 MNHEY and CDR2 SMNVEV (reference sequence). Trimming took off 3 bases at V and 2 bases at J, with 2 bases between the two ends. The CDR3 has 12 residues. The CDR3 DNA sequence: TGTGCCAGCAGTTTCCGCAATCAGCCCCAGCATTTT. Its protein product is CASSFRNQPQHF.

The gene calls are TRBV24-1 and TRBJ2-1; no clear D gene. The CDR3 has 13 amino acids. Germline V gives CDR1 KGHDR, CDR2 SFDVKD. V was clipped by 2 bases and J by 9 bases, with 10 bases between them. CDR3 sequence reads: CATSDSLIGEQFF. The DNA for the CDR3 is TGTGCCACCAGTGATTCTCTCATCGGTGAGCAGTTCTTC.

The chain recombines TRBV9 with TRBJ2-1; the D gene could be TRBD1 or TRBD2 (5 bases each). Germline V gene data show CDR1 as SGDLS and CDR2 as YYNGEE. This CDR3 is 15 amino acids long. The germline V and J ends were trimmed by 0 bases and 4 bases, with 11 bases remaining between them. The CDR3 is CASSVAGTIYNEQFF. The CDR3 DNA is TGTGCCAGCAGCGTAGCCGGGACGATTTACAATGAGCAGTTCTTC.

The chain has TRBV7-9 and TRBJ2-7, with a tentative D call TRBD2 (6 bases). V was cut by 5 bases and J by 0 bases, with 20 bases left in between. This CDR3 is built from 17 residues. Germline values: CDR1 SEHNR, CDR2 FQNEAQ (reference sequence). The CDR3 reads CASSTRGVRSGSYEQYF. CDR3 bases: TGTGCCAGCAGCACCCGCGGGGTAAGGTCGGGCTCCTACGAGCAGTACTTC.

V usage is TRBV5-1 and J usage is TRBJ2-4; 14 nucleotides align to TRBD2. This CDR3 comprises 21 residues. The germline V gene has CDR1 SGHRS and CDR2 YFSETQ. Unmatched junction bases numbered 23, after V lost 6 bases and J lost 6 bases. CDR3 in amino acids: CASTPLDRAGLAGESGNIQYF. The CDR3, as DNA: TGCGCCAGCACCCCACTCGACAGGGCGGGACTAGCGGGAGAAAGTGGAAACATTCAGTACTTC.

DNA of the CDR3: TGTGCCAGCAGTTTCCAGGGAGAGGATACGCAGTATTTT. This sequence encodes CASSFQGEDTQYF. The chain recombines TRBV12-3 or TRBV12-4 with TRBJ2-3, with D perhaps given as TRBD1 or TRBD2 (5 bases each). V shed 3 bases and J shed 6 bases, with 10 bases lying between them. The CDR3 is made up of 13 amino acids.

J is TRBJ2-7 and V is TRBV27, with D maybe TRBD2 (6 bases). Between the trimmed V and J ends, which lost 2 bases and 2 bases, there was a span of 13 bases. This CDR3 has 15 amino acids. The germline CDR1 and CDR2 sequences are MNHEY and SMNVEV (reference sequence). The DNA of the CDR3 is TGTGCCAGCAGTTTAGGGTTAGCGGCAACCTACGAGCAGTACTTC. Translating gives CASSLGLAATYEQYF.

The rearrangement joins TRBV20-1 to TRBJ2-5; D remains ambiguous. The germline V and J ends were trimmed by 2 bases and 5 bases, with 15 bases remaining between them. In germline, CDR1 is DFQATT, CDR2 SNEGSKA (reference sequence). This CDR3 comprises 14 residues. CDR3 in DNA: TGCAGTGCTAGACTCCTACGTGGCGGCGAGACCCAGTACTTC. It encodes CSARLLRGGETQYF.

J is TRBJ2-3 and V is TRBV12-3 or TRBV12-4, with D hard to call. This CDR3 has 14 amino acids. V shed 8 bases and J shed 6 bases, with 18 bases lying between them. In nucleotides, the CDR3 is TGTGCCAGCGCCCGTTTAGCCCAGGTGGATACGCAGTATTTT. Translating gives CASARLAQVDTQYF.